What follows are 8 T cell receptor beta chains derived from one specimen sequenced in a study of blood T cell repertoires in COVID-19. Assay: immunoSEQ multiplex PCR; the TCRdb copy retains only in-frame clones and omits some. The table includes 90,000 to 120,000 clones, more than 70% detected once. The sample comprised peripheral blood. These receptors were taken from a middle-aged man with active or convalescent COVID-19.

J is TRBJ1-6 and V is TRBV6-5, with 7 bases fitting TRBD1. Germline CDR1 reads MNHEY; CDR2 reads SVGAGI. The CDR3 consists of 14 residues. After removal of 2 bases from V and 10 bases from J, the junction contained 5 bases not matched to a gene. In DNA, the CDR3 is TGTGCCAGCAGTTACCAAAGACAGGGCTCACCCCTCCACTTT. It translates to CASSYQRQGSPLHF.

V and J are TRBV30 and TRBJ2-3, with TRBD2 matching 8 bases. CDR1 and CDR2 from the germline V gene are GTSNPN and SVGIG (reference sequence). V lost 2 bases to trimming and J lost 1 base; unmatched junction nucleotides: 5. This CDR3 spans 15 amino acids. CDR3 residues: CAWSPPTSGTDTQYF. For the CDR3, the DNA is TGTGCCTGGAGTCCTCCGACTAGCGGCACAGATACGCAGTATTTT. Looking up the rest from reference TRBV30 and TRBJ2-3 gives the full variable domain: SQTIHQWPATLVQPVGSPLSLECTVEGTSNPNLYWYRQAAGRGLQLLFYSVGIGQISSEVPQNLSASRPQDRQFILSSKKLLLSDSGFYLCAWSPPTSGTDTQYFGPGTRLTVL.

The gene calls are TRBV9 and TRBJ2-1; the D gene is possibly TRBD2 (6 bases). Germline lookup yields CDR1 SGDLS and CDR2 YYNGEE. Trimming stripped 0 bases from V and 0 bases from J, with 10 bases between. This CDR3 contains 16 residues. DNA for the CDR3: TGTGCCAGCAGCGTAGGGGCGGGGCCCTCCTACAATGAGCAGTTCTTC. This sequence encodes CASSVGAGPSYNEQFF. The full variable domain, in which reference TRBV9 and TRBJ2-1 provide the parts outside the CDR3, is DSGVTQTPKHLITATGQRVTLRCSPRSGDLSVYWYQQSLDQGLQFLIQYYNGEERAKGNILERFSAQQFPDLHSELNLSSLELGDSALYFCASSVGAGPSYNEQFFGPGTRLTVL.

Here the CDR3 reads CASSRWENQETQYF. The CDR3 DNA is TGTGCCAGCAGCCGCTGGGAGAACCAAGAGACCCAGTACTTC. V and J are TRBV2 and TRBJ2-5; the D gene is possibly TRBD2 (5 bases). Trimming cost V 6 bases and J 0 bases, with 11 bases left between them. The CDR3 contains 14 residues. Germline assignment: CDR1 SNHLY and CDR2 FYNNEI.

Details on this clone: An end of the junction does not agree with germline; a read error may underlie this. In DNA, the CDR3 is TGTGCCCGCAGCGCGACCGGGGGGCGGGTTGGGGCCAACGTCCTGACTTTC. It yields the protein CARSATGGRVGANVLTF. The chain recombines TRBV9 with TRBJ2-6; the D gene is possibly TRBD2 (7 bases). The CDR3 loop spans 17 amino acids. Germline values: CDR1 SGDLS, CDR2 YYNGEE.

The rearrangement links TRBV20-1 to TRBJ2-7, with 7 bases fitting TRBD2. With V trimmed by 3 bases and J by 2 bases, 10 bases remained unmatched. Germline-derived CDR1 and CDR2 are DFQATT and SNEGSKA (reference sequence). CDR3 length: 15 residues. DNA of the CDR3: TGCAGTGCTAGTAGTGGGGCTAGCGGTACCTACGAGCAGTACTTC. It codes for CSASSGASGTYEQYF.

This chain links TRBV7-2 with TRBJ1-6; D remains unclear. The CDR3 runs to 12 residues. V lost 4 bases and J 4 bases, leaving 2 bases between the germline ends. Germline lookup yields CDR1 SGHTA and CDR2 FQGNSA. The CDR3 loop is CASSSYNSPLHF. The CDR3 DNA sequence: TGTGCCAGCAGCTCGTATAATTCACCCCTCCACTTT.

This chain links TRBV6-5 with TRBJ1-2; TRBD1 matches 10 bases. The trim removed 8 bases at V and 7 bases at J, leaving 13 bases unmatched. CDR3 length: 15 residues. Per germline, CDR1 MNHEY and CDR2 SVGAGI. CDR3 loop: CASLFRQGAQVGYTF. The DNA of the CDR3 is TGTGCCAGCCTTTTTAGACAGGGGGCACAAGTTGGCTACACCTTC.